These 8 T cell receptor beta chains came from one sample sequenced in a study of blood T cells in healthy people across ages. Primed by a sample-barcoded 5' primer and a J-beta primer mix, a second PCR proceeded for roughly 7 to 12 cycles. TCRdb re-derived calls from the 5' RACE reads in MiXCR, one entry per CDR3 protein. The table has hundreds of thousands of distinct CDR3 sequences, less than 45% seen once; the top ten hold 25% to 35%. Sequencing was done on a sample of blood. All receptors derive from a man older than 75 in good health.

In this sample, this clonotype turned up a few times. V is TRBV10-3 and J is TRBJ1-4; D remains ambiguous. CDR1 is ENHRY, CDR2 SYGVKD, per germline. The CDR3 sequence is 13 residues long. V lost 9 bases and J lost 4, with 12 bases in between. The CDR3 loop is CAIGKQINEKLFF. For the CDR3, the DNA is TGTGCCATAGGGAAGCAGATTAATGAAAAACTGTTTTTT.

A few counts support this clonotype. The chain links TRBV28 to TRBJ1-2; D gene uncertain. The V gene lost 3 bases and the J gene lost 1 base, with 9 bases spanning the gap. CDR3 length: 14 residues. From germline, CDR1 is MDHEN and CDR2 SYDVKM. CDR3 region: CASSFFGYNYGYTF. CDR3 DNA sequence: TGTGCCAGCAGTTTTTTTGGATATAACTATGGCTACACCTTC.

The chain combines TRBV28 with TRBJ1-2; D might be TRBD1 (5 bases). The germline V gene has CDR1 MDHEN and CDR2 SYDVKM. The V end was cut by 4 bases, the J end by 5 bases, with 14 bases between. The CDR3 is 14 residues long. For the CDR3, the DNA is TGTGCCAGCAGTTACAACATGGGGCGATATGGCTACACCTTC. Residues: CASSYNMGRYGYTF.

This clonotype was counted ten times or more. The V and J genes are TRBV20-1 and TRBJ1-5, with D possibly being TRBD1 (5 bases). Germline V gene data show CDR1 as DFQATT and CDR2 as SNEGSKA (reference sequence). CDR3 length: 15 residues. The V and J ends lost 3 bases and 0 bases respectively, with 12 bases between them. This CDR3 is CSARTGTDSNQPQHF. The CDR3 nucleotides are TGCAGTGCTAGGACCGGGACGGATAGCAATCAGCCCCAGCATTTT.

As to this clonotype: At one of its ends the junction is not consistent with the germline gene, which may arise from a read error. CDR3 residues: CASSPRAISNEQYF. The CDR3 nucleotides read TGTGCCAGCAGTCCCAGGGCTATCTCCAACGAGCAGTACTTC. The genes are TRBV6-2 or TRBV6-3 and TRBJ2-7; D possibly corresponds to TRBD1 (5 bases). The length of the CDR3 is 14 residues. The germline V gene encodes CDR1 MNHEY and CDR2 SVGEGT.

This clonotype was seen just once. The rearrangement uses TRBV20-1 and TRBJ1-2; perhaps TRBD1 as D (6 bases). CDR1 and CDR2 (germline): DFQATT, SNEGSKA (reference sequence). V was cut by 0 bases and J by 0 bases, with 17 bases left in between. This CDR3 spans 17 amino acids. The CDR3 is CSARDGRTGTANYGYTF. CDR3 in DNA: TGCAGTGCTAGAGATGGGCGCACAGGGACCGCTAACTATGGCTACACCTTC.

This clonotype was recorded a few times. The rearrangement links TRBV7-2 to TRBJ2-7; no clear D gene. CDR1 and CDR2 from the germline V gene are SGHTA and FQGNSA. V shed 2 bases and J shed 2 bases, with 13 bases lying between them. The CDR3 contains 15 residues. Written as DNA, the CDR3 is TGTGCCAGCAGCTTATTAGGTTCCAACCCCTACGAGCAGTACTTC. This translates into CASSLLGSNPYEQYF.

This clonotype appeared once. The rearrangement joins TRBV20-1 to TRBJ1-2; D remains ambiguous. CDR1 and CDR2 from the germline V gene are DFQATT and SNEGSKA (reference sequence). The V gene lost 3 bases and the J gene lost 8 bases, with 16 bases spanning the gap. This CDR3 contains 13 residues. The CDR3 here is CSARSFNSGGYTF. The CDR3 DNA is TGCAGTGCTAGGAGTTTTAATAGCGGGGGCTACACCTTC.